The T cell receptor beta chain described here comes from a study of blood T cell repertoires in COVID-19. As for the study in general: Researchers got acute and convalescent COVID-19 samples from the United States, Italy and Spain.

As processed by the authors: The assay estimated nucleated cells by amplifying reference gene primers. Generated by immunoSEQ multiplex PCR, the TCRdb table keeps only in-frame clones and is missing some. V and J calls and clone size follow that table, whereas D and trimming were derived from the DNA. The data show about 190,000 clones, about 84% seen once. Germline loops: CDR1 LNHDA, CDR2 SQIVND (reference sequence). The CDR3 runs 15 residues. V lost 7 bases, J lost 6 bases, and 21 bases lay in between. For recovered donors of Cohort 3, there were two negative PCRs, clearance, or symptom resolution. The chain uses TRBV19 and TRBJ1-1; D call uncertain. The sequence derives from a woman in her twenties or thirties who had recovered from COVID-19. Sequencing input: PBMCs or T cells enriched from blood (not recorded which). This CDR3 reads CASIRLGEGGSEAFF. As DNA, the CDR3 is TGTGCCAGTATAAGGTTGGGCGAGGGAGGATCTGAAGCTTTCTTT.